Described below is a single TCR beta chain sequence and its context. What it recognizes is unknown. These data are taken from a study of cytomegalovirus exposure and HLA in healthy donors. The study ran its PCR with 60 Vbeta and 13 Jbeta primers. Method: immunoSEQ multiplex PCR; TCRdb's copy keeps in-frame clones and lacks some. Here the sample spans roughly 120,000 clones, 76% being singletons. The CDR3 is 12 residues long. Deletions cut 1 base from V and 7 bases from J, with 5 bases between. CDR1 and CDR2 from the germline V gene are SGHNT and YYREEE (reference sequence). Study-wide findings and caveats: Cytomegalovirus association was listed for approximately 160 TCR beta chains.

The receptor was isolated from a man in his fifties in good health and CMV-seronegative. The chain links TRBV5-4 to TRBJ2-2; D gene unclear. Input material: PBMCs. DNA of the CDR3: TGTGCCAGCAGCTTGTTTAGCGGGGAGCTGTTTTTT. The encoded protein is CASSLFSGELFF.